The 7 T cell receptor beta chains below were found in one sample sequenced in a study of tumor and adjacent non-tumor tissue in lung cancer. TCRbeta libraries were built with three rounds of nested PCR, modified from ARM-PCR. MiXCR was run by TCRdb on the multiplex PCR reads, yielding one entry per CDR3 protein. Of tens of thousands of distinct CDR3 sequences in the sample, 60% were seen once. This sample's RNA came from whole unsorted tissue. What was sequenced was lung tumor tissue. These receptors came from a man in his fifties or sixties with non-small cell lung cancer.

As to this clonotype: A much larger clonotype is one base distant, so this may be a read error. The chain uses TRBV5-6 and TRBJ1-2, with a possible D match to TRBD1 (5 bases). This CDR3 region has 12 residues. CDR1 SGHDT and CDR2 YYEEEE come from the germline V gene. The V end was cut by 4 bases, the J end by 10 bases, with 14 bases between. For the CDR3, the DNA is TGTGCCAGCAGCAGGCTCTCGGGGGACTACACCTTC. Its translation: CASSRLSGDYTF.

As regards this clonotype: The CDR3 end shows no conserved phenylalanine or tryptophan, and so a read error is likely. The limits of the CDR3 on the DNA are not certain, so only TCRdb's listed CDR3 is given. This chain uses TRBV29-1 with TRBJ2-7; TRBD1 was called by the table and not checked on the DNA. Germline V gives CDR1 SQVTM, CDR2 ANQGSEA. The CDR3 is made up of 13 amino acids, end residues included. The CDR3 loop reads CSGRTGADYEKYL.

Only a few counts were recorded for this clonotype. The germline gene is not matched at one end of the junction; a read error may be the cause. The chain couples TRBV10-3 to TRBJ2-7, with 10 bases lining up with TRBD1. The germline CDR1 and CDR2 sequences are ENHRY and SYGVKD. The CDR3 contains 12 residues. The CDR3 is CATSGTGDWQYF. The CDR3 DNA sequence: TGCGCCACCTCCGGGACAGGGGATTGGCAGTACTTC.

This clonotype was counted a few times. V and J are TRBV4-1 and TRBJ1-6, with no clear D. The V end was cut by 2 bases, the J end by 7 bases, with 15 bases between. The V gene's germline CDR1 is MGHRA and CDR2 YSYEKL. The CDR3 is made up of 16 amino acids. In nucleotides, the CDR3 is TGCGCCAGCAGCCAATCCCGAGGGATGTCAAATTCACCCCTCCACTTT. This gives the protein CASSQSRGMSNSPLHF.

Concerning this clonotype: This CDR3 is missing its conserved last phenylalanine or tryptophan, likely due to a read error. No DNA is shown, since the ends of the CDR3 on it are uncertain; the CDR3 is the one TCRdb lists. The V call is TRBV12-3 or TRBV12-4, the J call TRBJ2-2; the D call of TRBD2 is as the table states it, not checked on the DNA. Termini included, the CDR3 measures 18 amino acids. CDR3 residues: CASSRTGTSGRGTGELLS.

About this clonotype: One end of the junction varies from germline; a read error may be responsible. DNA of the CDR3: TGTACCAGCAGCCGGGGACTAGTGGGAGGGTATGAGCAGTTCTTC. It encodes CTSSRGLVGGYEQFF. The chain recombines TRBV7-8 with TRBJ2-1, with 8 bases matching TRBD2. Germline V gene lookup returns CDR1 SGHVS and CDR2 FQNEAQ. The CDR3 is made up of 15 amino acids.

About this clonotype itself: Without the conserved terminal phenylalanine or tryptophan, this CDR3 likely stems from a read error. The chain employs TRBV11-2 and TRBJ2-2, with 7 bases fitting TRBD1. The trim removed 6 bases at V and 6 bases at J, leaving 7 bases unmatched. This CDR3 is 14 amino acids long. CDR1 is SGHAT, CDR2 FQNNGV, per germline. The CDR3 here is CASRLNRGPGELFY. The CDR3 bases are TGTGCCAGCAGACTGAACAGGGGCCCCGGGGAGCTGTTTTAT.